The rows below give T cell receptor beta chains drawn from one sample of a study of T cell responses to AZD1222 COVID-19 vaccine. Produced via immunoSEQ multiplex PCR; TCRdb's table is partial and in-frame only. The table shows around 150,000 clones, with around nine tenths occurring only once. Sequencing was performed on peripheral blood, taken 28 days after the second AZD1222 dose. The source of these receptors is an adult who received the AZD1222 COVID-19 vaccine. Each CDR3 is given with its conserved first and last residue. The order of the fields is clone size, J gene, D gene, V gene, CDR3 DNA, CDR3 protein. A D gene is named only where the DNA matches it firmly. Expanded clones are given a class, and other clones once, few, many or no size at all.

once TRBJ2-3 . TRBV3-1/TRBV3-2 TGTGCCAGCAGCCAAGGGACAACGACCCGAACGCAGTATTTT CASSQGTTTRTQYF
. TRBJ2-1 TRBD2 TRBV4-2 TGTGCCAGCAGCCAAGACGAGGGACTAGCCAATGAGCAGTTCTTC CASSQDEGLANEQFF
. TRBJ2-1 . TRBV27 TGTGCCAGCAGTTCCTATTACAATGAGCAGTTCTTC CASSSYYNEQFF
. TRBJ2-7 TRBD1 TRBV19 TGTGCCAGTAGTATAGGGACAGGGGAATACGAGCAGTACTTC CASSIGTGEYEQYF
medium-sized TRBJ2-7 TRBD2 TRBV10-2 TGCGCCAGCAGTGAGCCACTAGCGGGAGAGCAGTACTTC CASSEPLAGEQYF
. TRBJ2-1 . TRBV5-6 TGTGCCAGCAGCTTAGGGGGAGCGTCTACCTACAATGAGCAGTTCTTC CASSLGGASTYNEQFF
. TRBJ2-7 . TRBV15 TGTGCCACCAGCAGAGCGGGGGACAGTTCCTACGAGCAGTACTTC CATSRAGDSSYEQYF
. TRBJ2-1 TRBD1 TRBV19 TGTGCCAGTAGAACAGGGGTTTGGCAGTTCTTC CASRTGVWQFF
. TRBJ1-1 TRBD1 TRBV11-3 TGTGCCAGCAGCCTGACAGGGAAGGACACTGAAGCTTTCTTT CASSLTGKDTEAFF
. TRBJ2-1 TRBD2 TRBV7-8 TGTGCCAGCAGTCGGACTAGCGGGGACTACAATGAGCAGTTCTTC CASSRTSGDYNEQFF
once TRBJ1-6 . TRBV19 TGTGCCAGTAGCTACTCAGGCTATAATTCACCCCTCCACTTT CASSYSGYNSPLHF
. TRBJ1-2 . TRBV5-4 TGTGCCAGCAGCGTTCGACAGGAGTATGGCTACACCTTC CASSVRQEYGYTF
. TRBJ2-2 . TRBV18 TGTGCCAGCTCACCTCCTCCTAACACCGGGGAGCTGTTTTTT CASSPPPNTGELFF
. TRBJ2-7 TRBD2 TRBV5-5 TGTGCCAGCAGCTCGGGACTAGCGGGGACTTACTCCTACGAGCAGTACTTC CASSSGLAGTYSYEQYF
once TRBJ2-3 . TRBV15 TGTGCCACCAGCAGAGAAGTGGGGACCGACAGAGATACGCAGTATTTT CATSREVGTDRDTQYF
. TRBJ1-5 . TRBV5-1 TGCGCCAGCAGCTTGGCAGGGTATGGGCCCAATCAGCCCCAGCATTTT CASSLAGYGPNQPQHF
. TRBJ1-2 . TRBV12-3/TRBV12-4 TGTGCCAGCAGTTTACGGGTGATGGATGGCTACACCTTC CASSLRVMDGYTF
. TRBJ2-7 TRBD2 TRBV5-1 TGCGCCAGCAGCAGAGGACTAGCGGGAGGGATATCCTACGAGCAGTACTTC CASSRGLAGGISYEQYF
. TRBJ1-1 . TRBV7-9 TGTGCCAGCAGCTTCGGCAGGAACACTGAAGCTTTCTTT CASSFGRNTEAFF
. TRBJ2-2 TRBD2 TRBV7-6 TGTGCCAGCAGCTTAGGTTCTAGCGGGAGCCCCGGGGAGCTGTTTTTT CASSLGSSGSPGELFF
. TRBJ2-7 . TRBV6-5 TGTGCCAGCAAAAGGAGACAGGTGTCCTACGAGCAGTACTTC CASKRRQVSYEQYF
. TRBJ2-1 TRBD2 TRBV3-1/TRBV3-2 TGTGCCAGCAGCCTTCGACTAGCGGGAGCTAATGAGCAGTTCTTC CASSLRLAGANEQFF
once TRBJ1-1 . TRBV27 TGTGCCAGCAGACTCTCCGTTAGGGCCACGAACACTGAAGCTTTCTTT CASRLSVRATNTEAFF
. TRBJ2-1 TRBD2 TRBV5-8 TGTGCCAGCAGCTCCGCCCGGACTAGCGGCTCCTACAATGAGCAGTTCTTC CASSSARTSGSYNEQFF
. TRBJ2-1 TRBD2 TRBV6-4 TGTGCCAGCAGTGATGCTGCCAGCGGGAGGTCCCATGAGCAGTTCTTC CASSDAASGRSHEQFF
few TRBJ1-5 TRBD1 TRBV5-1 TGCGCCAGCAGCTTGGGACAGGGAGGAAATCAGCCCCAGCATTTT CASSLGQGGNQPQHF
. TRBJ2-7 . TRBV5-6 TGTGCCAGCAGCTTTACGTCCCCCTACGAGCAGTACTTC CASSFTSPYEQYF
. TRBJ2-7 TRBD1 TRBV5-4 TGTGCCAGCAGGAGGGGGCGCGATGGCGAGCAGTACTTC CASRRGRDGEQYF
. TRBJ1-4 . TRBV5-8 TGTGCCAGCAGCTTGGCGAGAGGCAGGGAGAATGAAAAACTGTTTTTT CASSLARGRENEKLFF
. TRBJ1-2 . TRBV29-1 TGCAGCGTTGAAGTCCCGCCGTTGGGAGGCTACACCTTC CSVEVPPLGGYTF
. TRBJ1-5 TRBD1 TRBV6-1 TGTGCCAGCAGTGAAGGGTTCCAGGGGGTTGGCAATCAGCCCCAGCATTTT CASSEGFQGVGNQPQHF
. TRBJ1-1 . TRBV15 TGTGCCACCAGCGGACTAACAGGCACCTTAGGAGCTTTCTTT CATSGLTGTLGAFF
. TRBJ1-3 TRBD1 TRBV29-1 TGCAGCGCCGTTGGACAGGGGGAAAACACCATATATTTT CSAVGQGENTIYF
. TRBJ1-5 TRBD1 TRBV27 TGTGCCACGGGTGCGACTGGACAGGGAGGTCAGCCCCAGCATTTT CATGATGQGGQPQHF
. TRBJ2-5 . TRBV18 TGTGCCAGCTCACCACTGAGTCAAGAGACCCAGTACTTC CASSPLSQETQYF
. TRBJ1-1 TRBD1 TRBV18 TGTGCCAGCTCACCCCAAACAGGGGAATACACTGAAGCTTTCTTT CASSPQTGEYTEAFF
once TRBJ1-1 TRBD1 TRBV25-1 TGTGCCAGCAGTACAGGGGGCAGGCCTGAAGCTTTCTTT CASSTGGRPEAFF
. TRBJ2-7 TRBD1 TRBV10-1 TGCGCCAGCGGGGACAGCTACGAGCAGTACTTC CASGDSYEQYF
. TRBJ2-7 TRBD2 TRBV2 TGTGCCAGCAGGGAACGGGGGGGCCAGGGAGTGCTCTACGAGCAGTACTTC CASRERGGQGVLYEQYF
once TRBJ2-5 . TRBV6-5 TGTGCCAGCAGTTACCAGGGTTCGATAGAGACCCAGTACTTC CASSYQGSIETQYF
. TRBJ1-5 . TRBV2 TGTGCCAGCTCGGGGTTGAATCAGCCCCAGCATTTT CASSGLNQPQHF
. TRBJ2-1 TRBD2 TRBV19 TGTGCCAGTAGGGGGACTAGCGGGAGACGGAATGAGCAGTTCTTC CASRGTSGRRNEQFF
few TRBJ2-7 . TRBV11-2 TGTGCCAGCAGCTTATTGTTTTCGGGGTACGAGCAGTACTTC CASSLLFSGYEQYF
. TRBJ1-3 . TRBV4-1 TGCGCCAGCAGCCAAGATACAACCTCTGGAAACACCATATATTTT CASSQDTTSGNTIYF
. TRBJ1-2 . TRBV5-1 TGCGCCAGCAGCTTGGCCTGGGAAGACCATGGCTACACCTTC CASSLAWEDHGYTF
. TRBJ1-2 . TRBV7-9 TGTGCCAGCAGCTTAAGCAAGGACAGCTATGGCTACACCTTC CASSLSKDSYGYTF
. TRBJ2-1 TRBD2 TRBV4-1 TGCGCCAGCAGCCAACCGGGACTAGCGGGGGGGCATGAGCAGTTCTTC CASSQPGLAGGHEQFF
. TRBJ2-7 . TRBV5-1 TGCGCCAGCAACCTGGACTTACACTCCTACGAGCAGTACTTC CASNLDLHSYEQYF